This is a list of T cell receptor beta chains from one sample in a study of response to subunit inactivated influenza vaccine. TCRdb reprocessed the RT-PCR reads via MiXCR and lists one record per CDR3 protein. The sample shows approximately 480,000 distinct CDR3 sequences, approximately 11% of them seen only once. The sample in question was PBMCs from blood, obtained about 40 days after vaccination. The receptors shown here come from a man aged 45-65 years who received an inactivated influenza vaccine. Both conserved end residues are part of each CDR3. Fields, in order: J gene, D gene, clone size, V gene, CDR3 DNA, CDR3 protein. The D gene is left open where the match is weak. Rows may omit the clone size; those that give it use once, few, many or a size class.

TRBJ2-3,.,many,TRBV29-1,TGCAGCGTTGCCCATGTCGCGGGCCGCACAGATACGCAGTATTTT,CSVAHVAGRTDTQYF
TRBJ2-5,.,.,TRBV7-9,TGTGCCAGCAGCCCGTGGGACGGTGGGGAGACCCAGTACTTC,CASSPWDGGETQYF
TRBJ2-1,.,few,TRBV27,TGTGCCAGCAGAAGTTTCGGGAATGAGCAGTTCTTC,CASRSFGNEQFF
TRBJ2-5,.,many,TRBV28,TGTGCCAGCAGTTTTTATGGGGGCAGGGAGACCCAGTACTTC,CASSFYGGRETQYF
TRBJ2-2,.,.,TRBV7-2,TGTGCCAGCAGCTGGGTGGAAACCGGGGAGCTGTTTTTT,CASSWVETGELFF
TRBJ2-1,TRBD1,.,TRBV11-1,TGTGCCAGCAGCTCTGACAGGGTCCGAAATGAGCAGTTCTTC,CASSSDRVRNEQFF
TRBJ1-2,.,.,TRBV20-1,TGCAGTGCTAGAGGGTCGGTCAGGGGAGAGGGCTACACCTTC,CSARGSVRGEGYTF
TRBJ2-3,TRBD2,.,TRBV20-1,TGCAGTGCCGCGAGGCCCGGGACTAGCGGGGGGGCCGCAGGCACAGATACGCAGTATTTT,CSAARPGTSGGAAGTDTQYF
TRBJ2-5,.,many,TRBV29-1,TGCAGCGTTGAAGGGAAAGACGCAAGAACCCAGTACTTC,CSVEGKDARTQYF
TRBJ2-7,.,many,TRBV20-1,TGCAGTGCTAGAGGCAGGGACTACGAGCAGTACTTC,CSARGRDYEQYF
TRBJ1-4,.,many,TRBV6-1,TGTGCCAGCAGGGGGGACACCGCCGGAGAACTGTTTTTT,CASRGDTAGELFF